The 28 T cell receptor beta chains below were found in one sample sequenced in a study of beta chain features in type 1 diabetes. Expressed TCRB transcripts were sequenced after all isolated RNA was converted to cDNA. Some clones are missing from TCRdb's copy, which holds only in-frame ones; the method was immunoSEQ multiplex PCR. Altogether about 320,000 clones are present, around 15% being singletons, with the ten largest covering over 5.5%. Sequenced material: central memory CD4+ T cells from blood. The source is a man aged 30-40 years in good health.

The J gene is TRBJ2-2, the V gene TRBV12-5; D is perhaps TRBD1 (6 bases). CDR3 size: 15 residues. Germline V gene sequence: CDR1 LGHNT, CDR2 FRNRAP. Deletions cut 5 bases from V and 4 bases from J, with 14 bases between. CDR3 sequence: CASGLGAFGTGELFF. The CDR3 coding sequence is TGTGCTAGTGGTCTGGGGGCTTTTGGCACCGGGGAGCTGTTTTTT.

This clone was counted a few times. This sequence may be a read error, since a much larger clone differs from it by one base. V usage is TRBV5-5 and J usage is TRBJ2-2; D ambiguous. This CDR3 contains 12 residues. Trimming stripped 0 bases from V and 7 bases from J, with 4 bases between. Germline V gene data show CDR1 as SGHKS and CDR2 as YYEKEE (reference sequence). For the CDR3, the DNA is TGTGCCAGCAGCTTGGAAGTCGGGGAGCTGTTTTTT. Its protein product is CASSLEVGELFF. Combining the CDR3 with reference TRBV5-5 and TRBJ2-2 gives the whole variable domain DAGVTQSPTHLIKTRGQQVTLRCSPISGHKSVSWYQQVLGQGPQFIFQYYEKEERGRGNFPDRFSARQFPNYSSELNVNALLLGDSALYLCASSLEVGELFFGEGSRLTVL.

This clone has a handful of counts. V is TRBV15 and J is TRBJ2-5; D is perhaps TRBD2 (6 bases). The germline gives CDR1 LNHNV, CDR2 YYDKDF (reference sequence). Deletions cut 6 bases from V and 0 bases from J, with 11 bases between. This CDR3 contains 14 residues. CDR3 DNA sequence: TGTGCCACCAGGGGAGGAGGGGACCAAGAGACCCAGTACTTC. Translating it yields CATRGGGDQETQYF.

The gene calls are TRBV11-3 and TRBJ2-2; perhaps D is TRBD1 or TRBD2 (5 bases each). Germline CDR1 SGHNT, CDR2 YENEEA. The CDR3 is made up of 15 amino acids. V was cut by 4 bases and J by 1 base, with 10 bases left in between. CDR3 in amino acids: CASSSGPRNTGELFF. The DNA for the CDR3 is TGTGCCAGCAGCTCGGGACCGCGGAACACCGGGGAGCTGTTTTTT.

The rearrangement links TRBV18 to TRBJ1-5; D is uncertain. CDR1 and CDR2 (germline): KGHSH, LQKENI. Trimming took off 6 bases at V and 3 bases at J, with 15 bases between the two ends. This CDR3 contains 15 residues. CDR3 nucleotides: TGTGCCAGCTCGATTGAGGGTCTTTACAATCAGCCCCAGCATTTT. Translating it yields CASSIEGLYNQPQHF. Variable domain in full (rest from reference TRBV18 and TRBJ1-5): NAGVMQNPRHLVRRRGQEARLRCSPMKGHSHVYWYRQLPEEGLKFMVYLQKENIIDESGMPKERFSAEFPKEGPSILRIQQVVRGDSAAYFCASSIEGLYNQPQHFGDGTRLSIL.

This chain joins TRBV21-1 and TRBJ1-5; TRBD1, as called in the table, went unchecked against the DNA. TRBV21-1 is a pseudogene. CDR3 length: 15 residues. In DNA, the CDR3 is TGTGCCAGCAGCCGATCGACAGCAGGCAATCAGCCCCAGCATTTT. It encodes CASSRSTAGNQPQHF.

This chain links TRBV7-2 with TRBJ2-7; D assignment may be TRBD1 or TRBD2 (5 bases each). Trimming took 10 bases from V and 0 from J, leaving 10 bases between them. Germline values: CDR1 SGHTA, CDR2 FQGNSA. The CDR3 is 12 residues long. The CDR3 loop is CAIGDGSYEQYF. In nucleotides, the CDR3 is TGTGCCATCGGGGACGGCTCCTACGAGCAGTACTTC.

A few counts support this clone. The rearrangement uses TRBV14 and TRBJ2-1; 9 bases align to TRBD2. Per the germline V gene, CDR1 is SGHDN and CDR2 is FVKESK. V shed 0 bases, J shed 9 bases, and the junction held 9 bases outside the gene matches. CDR3 size: 16 residues. The CDR3 loop reads CASSQDLGASGTEQFF. CDR3 bases: TGTGCCAGCAGCCAAGACTTGGGAGCTAGCGGGACTGAGCAGTTCTTC.

This chain connects TRBV11-2 to TRBJ2-1; the D is unclear. Trimming took off 0 bases at V and 7 bases at J, with 19 bases between the two ends. The CDR3 is 17 amino acids. CDR1 SGHAT and CDR2 FQNNGV come from the germline V gene. This CDR3 is CASSLERTSTVMNEQFF. As DNA, the CDR3 is TGTGCCAGCAGCTTAGAACGGACCTCTACCGTAATGAATGAGCAGTTCTTC.

This clone was seen a handful of times. This chain joins TRBV6-5 and TRBJ2-5; possible D gene TRBD2, 5 bases. The CDR3 totals 12 residues. Trimming left V 7 bases short and J 5 bases short, with 11 bases between. Per germline, CDR1 MNHEY and CDR2 SVGAGI. This CDR3 is CASKGRGETQYF. CDR3 nucleotide sequence: TGTGCCAGCAAGGGTCGAGGGGAGACCCAGTACTTC.

The J gene is TRBJ2-1, the V gene TRBV19, with 8 nucleotides matching TRBD1. CDR3 size: 15 residues. The ends lost 5 bases at V and 0 bases at J; junction bases unmatched: 3. Germline lookup yields CDR1 LNHDA and CDR2 SQIVND (reference sequence). The CDR3 DNA reads TGTGCCAGTAGTGCCACAGGGGGCTCCTACAATGAGCAGTTCTTC. Its translation: CASSATGGSYNEQFF.

For the CDR3, the DNA is TGCGCCAGCAGCTTCTTGACTAGCGGGAAGCAAGAGACCCAGTACTTC. Its protein is CASSFLTSGKQETQYF. V usage is TRBV5-1 and J usage is TRBJ2-5; 11 nucleotides match TRBD2. Unmatched junction bases numbered 5, after V lost 2 bases and J lost 2 bases. Germline values: CDR1 SGHRS, CDR2 YFSETQ. There are 16 residues in the CDR3.

The rearrangement uses TRBV11-2 and TRBJ1-2; no firm D call. V was trimmed by 3 bases and J by 5 bases, leaving 19 bases between them. CDR3 length equals 16 residues. CDR1 SGHAT and CDR2 FQNNGV come from the germline V gene. CDR3 in amino acids: CASSLNPQRRRYGYTF. The CDR3 coding sequence is TGTGCCAGCAGCTTGAACCCACAGAGAAGAAGGTATGGCTACACCTTC.

This clone was seen a few times. The chain recombines TRBV7-2 with TRBJ1-6; 9 bases line up with TRBD1. CDR1 and CDR2 (germline): SGHTA, FQGNSA. CDR3 length equals 14 residues. Unmatched junction bases numbered 2, after V lost 3 bases and J lost 8 bases. The CDR3 here is CASSFRDRDSPLHF. The CDR3 nucleotides are TGTGCCAGCAGCTTCCGGGACAGGGATTCACCCCTCCACTTT.

The CDR3: CASSPFGRESVLRPHV. The CDR3 DNA reads as TGTGCCAGCTCACCCTTCGGTCGGGAGTCCGTCTTACGACCTCACGTC. V usage is TRBV18 and J usage is TRBJ2-7, with D maybe TRBD2 (6 bases). Germline CDR1 KGHSH, CDR2 LQKENI. This CDR3 has 16 residues.

This clone was seen at least ten times. The chain recombines TRBV7-6 with TRBJ1-3; possible D gene TRBD1, 5 bases. V shed 1 base and J shed 0 bases, with 16 bases lying between them. Germline assignment: CDR1 SGHVS and CDR2 FNYEAQ. The CDR3 sequence is 18 residues long. In nucleotides, the CDR3 is TGTGCCAGCAGCTTAGTCCGCGCGGGGCCAAGCTCTGGAAACACCATATATTTT. It translates to CASSLVRAGPSSGNTIYF. Full variable domain (rest looked up from reference TRBV7-6 and TRBJ1-3): GAGVSQSPRYKVTKRGQDVALRCDPISGHVSLYWYRQALGQGPEFLTYFNYEAQQDKSGLPNDRFSAERPEGSISTLTIQRTEQRDSAMYRCASSLVRAGPSSGNTIYFGEGSWLTVV.

This clone was observed at least ten times. The chain is built from TRBV19 and TRBJ1-1; TRBD1 aligns across 7 bases. This CDR3 region has 15 residues. Germline-derived CDR1 and CDR2 are LNHDA and SQIVND (reference sequence). J lost 5 bases, V lost 4 bases, and 10 bases had no gene match. The CDR3 region is CASSTTTGRGTEAFF. DNA of the CDR3: TGTGCCAGTAGTACGACGACAGGGAGGGGTACTGAAGCTTTCTTT.

A remark on this clone: At one end, the junction sequence differs from germline, possibly due to a read error. The sample carries other DNA sequences with the same CDR3. The rearrangement joins TRBV12-5 to TRBJ2-5; either TRBD1 or TRBD2 may supply D (5 bases each). The germline V gene encodes CDR1 LGHNT and CDR2 FRNRAP. The length of the CDR3 is 14 residues. DNA for the CDR3: TGTGCTAGTGGGTTGGCTGGGACGGCCGAGACCCAGTACTTC. Protein: CASGLAGTAETQYF.

This clone was counted between two and nine times. The chain links TRBV27 to TRBJ1-2; 8 nucleotides line up with TRBD1. Germline V gene sequence: CDR1 MNHEY, CDR2 SMNVEV (reference sequence). The CDR3 is made up of 15 amino acids. J was trimmed by 0 bases and V by 5 bases; bases with no gene match: 5. CDR3 coding DNA: TGTGCCAGCAGTCCCTCGGACAGGGCTAACTATGGCTACACCTTC. Amino acid sequence: CASSPSDRANYGYTF.

This clone was counted a few times. J is TRBJ2-1 and V is TRBV7-2; 9 positions match TRBD2. This CDR3 has 16 residues. Germline V CDR1 and CDR2: SGHTA, FQGNSA. Trimming at V came to 5 bases and at J to 9 bases, leaving 14 bases not matched to a gene. The CDR3 bases are TGTGCCAGCAGCCCCGTTGGCGGCGGGGGGGCCTTTGAGCAGTTCTTC. This gives the protein CASSPVGGGGAFEQFF.

There are many counts of this clone. The V and J genes are TRBV18 and TRBJ1-2; possible D gene TRBD1, 5 bases. Germline lookup yields CDR1 KGHSH and CDR2 LQKENI. With 3 bases removed from V and 8 bases from J, the gap between germline ends came to 13 bases. CDR3 size: 13 residues. CDR3 residues: CASSPRRDEGYTF. In DNA form, the CDR3 reads TGTGCCAGCTCACCTCGCAGGGATGAGGGCTACACCTTC.

The sample holds a few counts of this clone. This CDR3 is also generated by other DNA sequences in the sample. The chain is built from TRBV30 and TRBJ1-5; TRBD1 is a possible D gene (6 bases). The CDR3 covers 13 residues. Germline CDR1 reads GTSNPN; CDR2 reads SVGIG (reference sequence). Trimming cost V 1 base and J 2 bases, with 6 bases left between them. Written as DNA, the CDR3 is TGTGCCTGGAGTGGACAGGGCAATCAGCCCCAGCATTTT. This codes for CAWSGQGNQPQHF.

This clone was recorded at least ten times. The same CDR3 arises from other DNA sequences in this sample as well. This rearrangement joins TRBV7-9 to TRBJ1-1, with D unclear. Germline V gene lookup returns CDR1 SEHNR and CDR2 FQNEAQ (reference sequence). Trimming stripped 5 bases from V and 0 bases from J, with 10 bases between. CDR3 length equals 14 residues. CDR3 amino acids: CASSPGRMNTEAFF. Written as DNA, the CDR3 is TGTGCCAGCAGCCCGGGCAGGATGAACACTGAAGCTTTCTTT. The variable domain in full, with the rest retrieved from reference TRBV7-9 and TRBJ1-1, is DTGVSQNPRHKITKRGQNVTFRCDPISEHNRLYWYRQTLGQGPEFLTYFQNEAQLEKSRLLSDRFSAERPKGSFSTLEIQRTEQGDSAMYLCASSPGRMNTEAFFGQGTRLTVV.

This clone has just a few counts. The gene calls are TRBV7-2 and TRBJ2-1; TRBD2 agrees at 11 bases. V lost 1 base, J lost 6 bases, and 11 bases stayed unmatched. The CDR3 length is 18 residues. Germline CDR1 reads SGHTA; CDR2 reads FQGNSA. Written as DNA, the CDR3 is TGTGCCAGCAGCTTAGTTAGGCCGGCTAGCGGGAGGACCAATGAGCAGTTCTTC. This codes for CASSLVRPASGRTNEQFF.

This clone came up a few times. A much larger clone differs from this one at a single base, so this may be a read error. The same CDR3 can be traced to other DNA sequences in this sample. The chain is built from TRBV7-9 and TRBJ1-1; TRBD1 agrees at 8 bases. The CDR3 has 13 amino acids. V shed 3 bases, J shed 4 bases, and the junction held 1 base outside the gene matches. Germline lookup yields CDR1 SEHNR and CDR2 FQNEAQ (reference sequence). The CDR3 DNA reads as TGTGCCAGCAGCTTGGGGACAGGCACTGAAGCTTTCTTT. It encodes CASSLGTGTEAFF.

This clone has only a few counts. The rearrangement links TRBV6-1 to TRBJ1-6; a weak D match, TRBD1 (5 bases). Germline-derived CDR1 and CDR2 are MNHNS and SASEGT. V shed 2 bases and J shed 10 bases, with 15 bases lying between them. The CDR3 length is 15 residues. CDR3 in amino acids: CASSELGGLGSPLHF. CDR3 nucleotide sequence: TGTGCCAGCAGTGAACTTGGGGGTTTAGGATCACCCCTCCACTTT.

This chain connects TRBV2 to TRBJ2-7; 13 nucleotides line up with TRBD2. This CDR3 region has 16 residues. V dropped 2 bases and J dropped 3; count of bases not matched to a gene: 4. Germline CDR1 is SNHLY and CDR2 is FYNNEI. The CDR3 region has the DNA TGTGCCAGCAGTGAATGGGGACTAGCGGGGATCTACGAGCAGTACTTC. Encoded protein: CASSEWGLAGIYEQYF.

This sequence joins TRBV5-4 and TRBJ2-3, with TRBD2 as a possible D gene (6 bases). The CDR3 is 15 residues long. The germline V gene encodes CDR1 SGHNT and CDR2 YYREEE (reference sequence). V dropped 3 bases and J dropped 5 bases, with 16 bases sitting between them. Here the CDR3 reads CASSSGGLERDTQYF. The CDR3 DNA follows: TGTGCCAGCAGCTCTGGGGGACTGGAGAGAGATACGCAGTATTTT. Based on the CDR3 plus reference TRBV5-4 and TRBJ2-3, the full variable domain is ETGVTQSPTHLIKTRGQQVTLRCSSQSGHNTVSWYQQALGQGPQFIFQYYREEENGRGNFPPRFSGLQFPNYSSELNVNALELDDSALYLCASSSGGLERDTQYFGPGTRLTVL.